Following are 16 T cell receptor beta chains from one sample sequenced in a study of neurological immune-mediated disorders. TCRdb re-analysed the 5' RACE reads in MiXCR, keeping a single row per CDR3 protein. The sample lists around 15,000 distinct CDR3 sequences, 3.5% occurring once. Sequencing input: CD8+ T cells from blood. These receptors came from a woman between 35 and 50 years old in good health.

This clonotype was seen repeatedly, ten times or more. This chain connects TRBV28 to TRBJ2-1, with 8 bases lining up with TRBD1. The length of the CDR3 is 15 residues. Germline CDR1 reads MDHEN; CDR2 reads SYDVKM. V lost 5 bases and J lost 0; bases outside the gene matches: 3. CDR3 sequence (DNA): TGTGCCAGCAGTCGGACAGGGAGCTCCTACAATGAGCAGTTCTTC. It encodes CASSRTGSSYNEQFF.

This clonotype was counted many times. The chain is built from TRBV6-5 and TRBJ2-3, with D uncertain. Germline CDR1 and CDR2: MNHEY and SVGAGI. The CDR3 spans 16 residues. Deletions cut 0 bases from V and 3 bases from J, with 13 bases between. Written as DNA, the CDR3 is TGTGCCAGCAGTTACTCTGAACGACATCAGACAGATACGCAGTATTTT. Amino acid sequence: CASSYSERHQTDTQYF.

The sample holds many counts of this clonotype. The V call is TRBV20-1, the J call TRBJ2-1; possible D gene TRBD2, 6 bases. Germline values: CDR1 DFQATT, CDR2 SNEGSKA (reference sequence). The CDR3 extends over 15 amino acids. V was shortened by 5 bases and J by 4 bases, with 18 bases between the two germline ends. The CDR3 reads CSARKDYRLYNEQFF. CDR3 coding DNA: TGCAGTGCTCGAAAGGACTACCGACTATACAATGAGCAGTTCTTC.

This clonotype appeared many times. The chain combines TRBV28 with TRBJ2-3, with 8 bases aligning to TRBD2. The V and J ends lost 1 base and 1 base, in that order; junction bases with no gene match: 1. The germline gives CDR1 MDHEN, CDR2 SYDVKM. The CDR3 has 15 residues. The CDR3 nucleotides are TGTGCCAGCAGTTTATTGACTAGCGGCACAGATACGCAGTATTTT. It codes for CASSLLTSGTDTQYF.

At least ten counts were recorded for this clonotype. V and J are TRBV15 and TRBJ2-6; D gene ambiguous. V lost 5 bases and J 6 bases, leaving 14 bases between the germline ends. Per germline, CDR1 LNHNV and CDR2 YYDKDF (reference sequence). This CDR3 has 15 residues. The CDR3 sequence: CATSRVDGAANVLTF. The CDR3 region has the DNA TGTGCCACCAGCCGGGTGGACGGCGCGGCCAACGTCCTGACTTTC.

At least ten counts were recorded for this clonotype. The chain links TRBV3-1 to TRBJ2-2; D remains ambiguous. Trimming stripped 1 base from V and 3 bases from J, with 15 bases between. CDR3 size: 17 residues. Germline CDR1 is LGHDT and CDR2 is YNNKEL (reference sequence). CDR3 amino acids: CASSQGGAGSDTGELFF. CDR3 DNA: TGTGCCAGCAGCCAAGGCGGCGCCGGGTCGGACACCGGGGAGCTGTTTTTT.

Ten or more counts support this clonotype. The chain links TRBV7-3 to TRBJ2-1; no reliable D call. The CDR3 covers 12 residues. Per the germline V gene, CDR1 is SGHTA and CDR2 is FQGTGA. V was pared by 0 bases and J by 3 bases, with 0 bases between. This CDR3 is CASSLTYNEQFF. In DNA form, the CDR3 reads TGTGCCAGCAGCTTAACCTACAATGAGCAGTTCTTC.

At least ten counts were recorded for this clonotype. CDR3 in amino acids: CASSVRLAPGVRTGELFF. The CDR3 nucleotides read TGTGCCAGCAGCGTCCGCCTGGCCCCAGGGGTCCGGACCGGGGAGCTGTTTTTT. This chain connects TRBV9 to TRBJ2-2; TRBD1 is a possible D gene (6 bases). V was pared by 2 bases and J by 5 bases, with 22 bases between. Germline loops: CDR1 SGDLS, CDR2 YYNGEE. The CDR3 covers 18 residues.

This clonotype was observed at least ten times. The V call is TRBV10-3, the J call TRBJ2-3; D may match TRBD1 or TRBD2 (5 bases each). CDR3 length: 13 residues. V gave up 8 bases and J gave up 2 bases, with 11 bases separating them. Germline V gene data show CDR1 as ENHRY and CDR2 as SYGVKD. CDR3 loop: CAIAGRFTDTQYF. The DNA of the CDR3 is TGTGCCATCGCAGGGAGATTCACAGATACGCAGTATTTT.

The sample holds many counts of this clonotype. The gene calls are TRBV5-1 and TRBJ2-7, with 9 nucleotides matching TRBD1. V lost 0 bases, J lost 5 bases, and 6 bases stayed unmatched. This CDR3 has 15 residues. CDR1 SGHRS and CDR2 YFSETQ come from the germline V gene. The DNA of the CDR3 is TGCGCCAGCAGCTTGGTCCGGGACAGGGAGAACGAGCAGTACTTC. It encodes CASSLVRDRENEQYF.

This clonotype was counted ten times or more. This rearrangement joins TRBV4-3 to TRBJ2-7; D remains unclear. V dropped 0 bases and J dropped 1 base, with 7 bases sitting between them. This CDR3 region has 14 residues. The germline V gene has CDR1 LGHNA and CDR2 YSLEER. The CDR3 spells CASSQDRSSYEQYF. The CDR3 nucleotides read TGCGCCAGCAGCCAAGATCGGTCGTCCTACGAGCAGTACTTC.

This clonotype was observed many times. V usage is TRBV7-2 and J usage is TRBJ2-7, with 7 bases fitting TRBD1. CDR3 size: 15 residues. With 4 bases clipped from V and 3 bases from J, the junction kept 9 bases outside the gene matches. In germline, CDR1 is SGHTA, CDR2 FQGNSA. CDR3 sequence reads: CASSSSSGTDYEQYF. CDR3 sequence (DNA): TGTGCCAGCAGCTCCTCATCCGGGACAGACTACGAGCAGTACTTC.

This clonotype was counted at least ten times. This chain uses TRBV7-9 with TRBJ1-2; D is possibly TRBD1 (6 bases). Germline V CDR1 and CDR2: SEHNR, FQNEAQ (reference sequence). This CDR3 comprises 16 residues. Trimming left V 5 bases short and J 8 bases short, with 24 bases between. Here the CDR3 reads CASSPRDGMLGGGYTF. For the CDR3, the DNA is TGTGCCAGCAGCCCCCGGGACGGGATGCTGGGGGGCGGCTACACCTTC.

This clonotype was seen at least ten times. CDR3 DNA sequence: TGTGCCAGCAGCTCCCCGGCGGGAGCCATCTACAATGAGCAGTTCTTC. Encoded protein: CASSSPAGAIYNEQFF. The V call is TRBV7-9, the J call TRBJ2-1, with 7 bases aligning to TRBD2. The V and J ends lost 4 bases and 3 bases, in that order; junction bases with no gene match: 9. The CDR3 is made up of 16 amino acids. Germline assignment: CDR1 SEHNR and CDR2 FQNEAQ (reference sequence). The variable domain in full, with the rest retrieved from reference TRBV7-9 and TRBJ2-1, is DTGVSQNPRHKITKRGQNVTFRCDPISEHNRLYWYRQTLGQGPEFLTYFQNEAQLEKSRLLSDRFSAERPKGSFSTLEIQRTEQGDSAMYLCASSSPAGAIYNEQFFGPGTRLTVL.

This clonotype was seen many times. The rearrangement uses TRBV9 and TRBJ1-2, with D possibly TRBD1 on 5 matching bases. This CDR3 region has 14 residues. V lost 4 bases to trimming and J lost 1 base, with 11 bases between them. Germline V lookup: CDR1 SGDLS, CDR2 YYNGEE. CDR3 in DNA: TGTGCCAGCAGCAGCACCAGGGTTAACTATGGCTACACCTTC. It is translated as CASSSTRVNYGYTF.

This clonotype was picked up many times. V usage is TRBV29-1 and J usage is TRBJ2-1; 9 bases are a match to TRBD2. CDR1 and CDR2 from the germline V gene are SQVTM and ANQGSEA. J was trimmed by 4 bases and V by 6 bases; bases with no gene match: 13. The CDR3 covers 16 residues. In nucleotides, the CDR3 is TGCAGCGTCGACGGGATTAGCGGGAGCTGGTACAATGAGCAGTTCTTC. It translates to CSVDGISGSWYNEQFF.